This TCR beta chain was sequenced for a study of blood T cell repertoires in COVID-19. Study at large: The United States, Italy and Spain were the sources of the acute and convalescent COVID-19 samples. T cells, B-cell-depleted T cells, or PBMCs provided the cDNA or gDNA that served as material.

In the original workflow: For nucleated cells, counts were estimated from reference gene primer amplification. Repertoires were generated with immunoSEQ multiplex PCR, while TCRdb's copy carries only in-frame clones and drops some. Clone size and V and J calls were adopted from that table, with D and trimming inferred from the DNA. This sample has around 30,000 clones, with about 90% found just once. CDR1 MNHEY and CDR2 SVGAGI come from the germline V gene. V lost 5 bases, J lost 5 bases, and 7 bases lay in between. This CDR3 is 12 amino acids long. The sequencing sample was made of peripheral blood. The genes are TRBV6-5 and TRBJ1-3, with unresolved D. The TCR was taken from a human donor in a cohort sampled during active COVID-19. Here the CDR3 reads CASSIDRNTIYF. In DNA, the CDR3 is TGTGCCAGCAGTATTGACAGAAACACCATATATTTT.